The source of this T cell receptor (beta chain) is a study of cytomegalovirus exposure and HLA in healthy donors. Study outcomes and limitations: Some segments of the V type, notably TRBV6-2 and TRBV6-3, were excluded as indistinguishable. Further analysis, carried out later, found HLA-associated TCR beta chains more clonally expanded than equally common other chains. 150 to 200 TCR beta chains were listed as cytomegalovirus-associated.

PCR was performed using 60 Vbeta and 13 Jbeta primers. Assay: immunoSEQ multiplex PCR; the TCRdb copy retains only in-frame clones and omits some. In the table there are under 150,000 clones, around 81% of which are singletons. This clone was observed once. Its antigen remains unknown. CDR1 MGHRA and CDR2 YSYEKL come from the germline V gene. This CDR3 spans 15 amino acids. The V segment lost 3 bases and the J segment 2 bases; nucleotides outside the gene matches: 6. V usage is TRBV4-1 and J usage is TRBJ1-2; TRBD1 agrees at 7 bases. The sample was PBMCs. The receptor was isolated from a man aged 18 to 30 in good health and CMV-seronegative. CDR3 region: CASSQNRGFNYGYTF. The CDR3 coding sequence is TGCGCCAGCAGCCAGAACAGGGGATTCAACTATGGCTACACCTTC.